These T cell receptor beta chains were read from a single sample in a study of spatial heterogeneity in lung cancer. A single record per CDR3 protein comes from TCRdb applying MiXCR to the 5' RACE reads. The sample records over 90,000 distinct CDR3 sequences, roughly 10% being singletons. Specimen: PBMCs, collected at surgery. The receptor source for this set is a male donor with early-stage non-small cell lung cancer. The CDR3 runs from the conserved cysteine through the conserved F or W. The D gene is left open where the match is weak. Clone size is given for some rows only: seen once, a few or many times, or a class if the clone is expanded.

CDR3 DNA: TGTGCCACCAGCACTGGGCATATCCAGCGGGGTAACGAGCAGTACTTC; CDR3 protein: CATSTGHIQRGNEQYF; J gene: TRBJ2-7; clone size: many; D gene: TRBD2; V gene: TRBV15
CDR3 DNA: TGTGCCAGCAGCTTCAACCGGGACACCGGGGAGCTGTTTTTT; CDR3 protein: CASSFNRDTGELFF; J gene: TRBJ2-2; clone size: NA; D gene: NA; V gene: TRBV7-2
CDR3 DNA: TGTGCCAGCTCACCATTTTCTGGAGATACGCAGTATTTT; CDR3 protein: CASSPFSGDTQYF; J gene: TRBJ2-3; clone size: many; D gene: NA; V gene: TRBV18
CDR3 DNA: TGTGCCAGCAGCCAAGAGGGAGGTTCACCCCTCCACTTT; CDR3 protein: CASSQEGGSPLHF; J gene: TRBJ1-6; clone size: many; D gene: NA; V gene: TRBV4-2
CDR3 DNA: TGTGCCAGCAGCAATACATTGAACACTGAAGCTTTCTTT; CDR3 protein: CASSNTLNTEAFF; J gene: TRBJ1-1; clone size: many; D gene: NA; V gene: TRBV7-2
CDR3 DNA: TGCAGTGCTGCCCGGGGTGGAACCACAGATACGCAGTATTTT; CDR3 protein: CSAARGGTTDTQYF; J gene: TRBJ2-3; clone size: few; D gene: NA; V gene: TRBV20-1
CDR3 DNA: TGCAGTGCTAGAGAGGCCGGCACAGATACGCAGTATTTT; CDR3 protein: CSAREAGTDTQYF; J gene: TRBJ2-3; clone size: few; D gene: NA; V gene: TRBV20-1
CDR3 DNA: TGCGCCAGCAGCTTGGGGTCCGCCTATACGAGCTCCTACAATGAGCAGTTCTTC; CDR3 protein: CASSLGSAYTSSYNEQFF; J gene: TRBJ2-1; clone size: many; D gene: NA; V gene: TRBV5-1
CDR3 DNA: TGCGCCAGCAGCTTGGCCTCGGGGTCCGGGACGCAGTATTTT; CDR3 protein: CASSLASGSGTQYF; J gene: TRBJ2-3; clone size: NA; D gene: NA; V gene: TRBV5-1
CDR3 DNA: TGTGCCAGCATTAACGAGGGGACTGAAGCTTTCTTT; CDR3 protein: CASINEGTEAFF; J gene: TRBJ1-1; clone size: many; D gene: NA; V gene: TRBV27
CDR3 DNA: TGTGCCAGCAGTGCTCGCCAAATCACCGGGGAGCTGTTTTTT; CDR3 protein: CASSARQITGELFF; J gene: TRBJ2-2; clone size: few; D gene: NA; V gene: TRBV2
CDR3 DNA: TGTGCCAGCAGTTACAGCTCGGGCTGGGTTGAAAAACTGTTTTTT; CDR3 protein: CASSYSSGWVEKLFF; J gene: TRBJ1-4; clone size: many; D gene: NA; V gene: TRBV6-2/TRBV6-3
CDR3 DNA: TGTGCCAGCAGTTACTCGAAAGGGACTCCCACAGATACGCAGTATTTT; CDR3 protein: CASSYSKGTPTDTQYF; J gene: TRBJ2-3; clone size: few; D gene: NA; V gene: TRBV6-5
CDR3 DNA: TGCGCCAGCAGTGAGTATCGGCAGGGTGGCTACGAGCAGTACTTC; CDR3 protein: CASSEYRQGGYEQYF; J gene: TRBJ2-7; clone size: many; D gene: NA; V gene: TRBV10-1
CDR3 DNA: TGTGCCAGCAAGGAGAGCTCTGGGGCCAACGTCCTGACTTTC; CDR3 protein: CASKESSGANVLTF; J gene: TRBJ2-6; clone size: many; D gene: NA; V gene: TRBV2
CDR3 DNA: TGTGCCAGCAGCTTGGCTAGGGGGCTGAGTGGCTACACCTTC; CDR3 protein: CASSLARGLSGYTF; J gene: TRBJ1-2; clone size: few; D gene: TRBD1; V gene: TRBV5-6
CDR3 DNA: TGTGCCAGCTCACCACCGATATACACTGAAGCTTTCTTT; CDR3 protein: CASSPPIYTEAFF; J gene: TRBJ1-1; clone size: few; D gene: NA; V gene: TRBV18
CDR3 DNA: TGTGCCAGCAGTATCCAGGGGTCCTCCTACAATGAGCAGTTCTTC; CDR3 protein: CASSIQGSSYNEQFF; J gene: TRBJ2-1; clone size: NA; D gene: NA; V gene: TRBV28
CDR3 DNA: TGTGCCAGCAGCCAAGATTGGACAGGGGGCAACGAGCAGTACTTC; CDR3 protein: CASSQDWTGGNEQYF; J gene: TRBJ2-7; clone size: many; D gene: TRBD1; V gene: TRBV3-1
CDR3 DNA: TGTGCCAGCAGCTCCGGGACAGGGGCGACCTACGAGCAGTACTTC; CDR3 protein: CASSSGTGATYEQYF; J gene: TRBJ2-7; clone size: many; D gene: TRBD1; V gene: TRBV11-3
CDR3 DNA: TGCAGCGCCCTGTTAGGAGGGGAGACCCAGTACTTC; CDR3 protein: CSALLGGETQYF; J gene: TRBJ2-5; clone size: NA; D gene: NA; V gene: TRBV29-1
CDR3 DNA: TGCAGTGCTAGAAACGAGGACCGATCCGCCGAAGCTTTCTTT; CDR3 protein: CSARNEDRSAEAFF; J gene: TRBJ1-1; clone size: medium-sized; D gene: NA; V gene: TRBV20-1
CDR3 DNA: TGCGCCAGCAGCCCCTCACTAGCCCGAACGGATACGCAGTATTTT; CDR3 protein: CASSPSLARTDTQYF; J gene: TRBJ2-3; clone size: many; D gene: NA; V gene: TRBV5-1
CDR3 DNA: TGTGCCAGCAGCGTAAGAGAGGCAGGGGCCCGGGGTAACTATGGCTACACCTTC; CDR3 protein: CASSVREAGARGNYGYTF; J gene: TRBJ1-2; clone size: NA; D gene: NA; V gene: TRBV9
CDR3 DNA: TGTGCCACCAGTGCGGACGGGAACACTGAAGCTTTCTTT; CDR3 protein: CATSADGNTEAFF; J gene: TRBJ1-1; clone size: NA; D gene: NA; V gene: TRBV24-1
CDR3 DNA: TGTGCCAGCAGCGTGACAGGGGGGAATGAGCAGTTCTTC; CDR3 protein: CASSVTGGNEQFF; J gene: TRBJ2-1; clone size: NA; D gene: TRBD1; V gene: TRBV11-3
CDR3 DNA: TGTGCCAGCAGTTCCACTACGGGGACCCAGTACTTC; CDR3 protein: CASSSTTGTQYF; J gene: TRBJ2-5; clone size: NA; D gene: NA; V gene: TRBV6-5
CDR3 DNA: TGTGCCAGCAGTTGGACTAGCGGGAACACAGATACGCAGTATTTT; CDR3 protein: CASSWTSGNTDTQYF; J gene: TRBJ2-3; clone size: few; D gene: TRBD2; V gene: TRBV28
CDR3 DNA: TGCAGTGCTCCGACTAGCGGGAGGGCCCTAGATACGCAGTATTTT; CDR3 protein: CSAPTSGRALDTQYF; J gene: TRBJ2-3; clone size: NA; D gene: TRBD2; V gene: TRBV20-1
CDR3 DNA: TGCGCCAGCAGTCGGGCAGGGGGGAATTCACCCCTCCACTTT; CDR3 protein: CASSRAGGNSPLHF; J gene: TRBJ1-6; clone size: NA; D gene: TRBD1; V gene: TRBV5-1
CDR3 DNA: TGCAGCTGCTGGAGGGGGTCGGGTGAGCAGTTCTTC; CDR3 protein: CSCWRGSGEQFF; J gene: TRBJ2-1; clone size: many; D gene: NA; V gene: TRBV29-1
CDR3 DNA: TGTGCCAGCAGCTTAGGGGCGGCTAATGAAAAACTGTTTTTT; CDR3 protein: CASSLGAANEKLFF; J gene: TRBJ1-4; clone size: NA; D gene: NA; V gene: TRBV7-9
CDR3 DNA: TGTGCCAGCACTAACCTCTTAGGAGAGCAGTACTTC; CDR3 protein: CASTNLLGEQYF; J gene: TRBJ2-7; clone size: once; D gene: NA; V gene: TRBV6-5
CDR3 DNA: TGTGCCAGCAGCCCGACTAGCGGGAGCCACGAGCAGTACTTC; CDR3 protein: CASSPTSGSHEQYF; J gene: TRBJ2-7; clone size: NA; D gene: TRBD2; V gene: TRBV11-3
CDR3 DNA: TGTGCCAGCACCCTGCGGGGGGGCCGCGAGCAGTACTTC; CDR3 protein: CASTLRGGREQYF; J gene: TRBJ2-7; clone size: many; D gene: TRBD2; V gene: TRBV12-3/TRBV12-4
CDR3 DNA: TGCAGTGCTAGAGATAGGCGTGGGAGGGAGACCCAGTACTTC; CDR3 protein: CSARDRRGRETQYF; J gene: TRBJ2-5; clone size: few; D gene: NA; V gene: TRBV20-1